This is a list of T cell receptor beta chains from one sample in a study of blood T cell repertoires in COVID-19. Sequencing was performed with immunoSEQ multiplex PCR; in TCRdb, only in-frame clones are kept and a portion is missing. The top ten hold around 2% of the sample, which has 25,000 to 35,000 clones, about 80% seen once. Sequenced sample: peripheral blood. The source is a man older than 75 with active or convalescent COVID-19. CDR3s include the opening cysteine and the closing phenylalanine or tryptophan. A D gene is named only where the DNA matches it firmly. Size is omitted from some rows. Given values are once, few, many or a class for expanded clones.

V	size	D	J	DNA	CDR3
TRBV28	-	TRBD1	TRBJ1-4	TGTGCCAGCAGTTTAGGACAGGTATCTAATGAAAAACTGTTTTTT	CASSLGQVSNEKLFF
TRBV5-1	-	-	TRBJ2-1	TGCGCCAGCAGCTCGATCCGGGACTTCTCCTACAATGAGCAGTTCTTC	CASSSIRDFSYNEQFF
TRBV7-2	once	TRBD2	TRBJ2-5	TGTGCCAGCAGCTTAGCGTGGCGGGAGGCAGAGACCCAGTACTTC	CASSLAWREAETQYF
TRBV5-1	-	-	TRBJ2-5	TGCGCCAGCAGCTTGATGGGGGGAAGAGGGGAGACCCAGTACTTC	CASSLMGGRGETQYF
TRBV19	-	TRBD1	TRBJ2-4	TGTGCCAGTAGTACCACGCCTGGACAGGGTAAAAACATTCAGTACTTC	CASSTTPGQGKNIQYF
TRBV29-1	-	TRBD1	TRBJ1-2	TGCAGCGGTACTACCGAGACAGGGTTACAGGGCTACACCTTC	CSGTTETGLQGYTF
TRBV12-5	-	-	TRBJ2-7	TGTGCTAGTGGTTTGGGACAGCAGCAGTACTTC	CASGLGQQQYF
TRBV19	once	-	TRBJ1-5	TGTGCCAGTAGTCTCCGTCTATATCAGGGAAACAATCAGCCCCAGCATTTT	CASSLRLYQGNNQPQHF
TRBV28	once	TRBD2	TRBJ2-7	TGTGCCAGCACGGGAGGGCCCTCCTACGAGCAGTACTTC	CASTGGPSYEQYF
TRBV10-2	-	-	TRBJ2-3	TGCGCCAGCAGTGGGGACATTCTCACAGATACGCAGTATTTT	CASSGDILTDTQYF
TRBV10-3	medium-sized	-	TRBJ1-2	TGTGCCATCAGGGCGGGGAAAACGGGGGGCTACACCTTC	CAIRAGKTGGYTF
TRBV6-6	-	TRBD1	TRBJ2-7	TGTGCCAGCAGTCCTCGACAGGGGGCAGCCTACGAGCAGTACTTC	CASSPRQGAAYEQYF
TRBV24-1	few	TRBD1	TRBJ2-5	TGTGCCACCAGTGATCCAAACAGGGGGGAAGAGACCCAGTACTTC	CATSDPNRGEETQYF
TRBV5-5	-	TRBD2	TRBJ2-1	TGTGCCAGCAGCTCCTTTTCTAGCGGGTTCTCCTACAATGAGCAGTTCTTC	CASSSFSSGFSYNEQFF
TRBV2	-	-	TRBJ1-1	TGTGCCAGTACGCCGGGACAACTATTGAGGGCTTTCTTT	CASTPGQLLRAFF
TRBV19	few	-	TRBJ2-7	TGTGCCAGTAGTATGGGCAGTACCTACGAGCAGTACTTC	CASSMGSTYEQYF
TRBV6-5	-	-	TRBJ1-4	TGTGCCAGCAACCCCCGGGTTGGCAATGAAAAACTGTTTTTT	CASNPRVGNEKLFF
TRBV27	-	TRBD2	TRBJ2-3	TGTGCCAGCAGTGCTGCGGGACTACCCCTTGGTACGCAGTATTTT	CASSAAGLPLGTQYF
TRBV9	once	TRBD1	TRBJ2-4	TGTGCCAGCAGCGGGACGGACAGGGTGAACATTCAGTACTTC	CASSGTDRVNIQYF
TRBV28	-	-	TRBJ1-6	TGTGCCAGCAGTTTAGGGGCTGGCGCGACACCCCTCCACTTT	CASSLGAGATPLHF
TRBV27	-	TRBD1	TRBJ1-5	TGTGCCAGCATGGGAACAGGGGGCAATCAGCCCCAGCATTTT	CASMGTGGNQPQHF
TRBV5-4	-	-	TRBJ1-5	TGTGCCAGCAGCGTGAGGGGGCAGCCCCAGCATTTT	CASSVRGQPQHF
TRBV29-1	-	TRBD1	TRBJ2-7	TGCAGCGTTGAGGGGACAGGAGGTCGCGTGCAGTACTTC	CSVEGTGGRVQYF
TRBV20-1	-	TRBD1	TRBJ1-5	TGCAGTGTTAGTCAGGGACAGCATAGCAATCAGCCCCAGCATTTT	CSVSQGQHSNQPQHF
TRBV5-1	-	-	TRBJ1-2	TGCGCCAGCAGCTTGGACAGGGAGGGCTATGGCTACACCTTC	CASSLDREGYGYTF
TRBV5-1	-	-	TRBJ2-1	TGCGCCAGCACCCGGGGCTCCTACAATGAGCAGTTCTTC	CASTRGSYNEQFF
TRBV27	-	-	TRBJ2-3	TGTGCCAGCAGTCAACAATATGCATCGGATACGCAGTATTTT	CASSQQYASDTQYF
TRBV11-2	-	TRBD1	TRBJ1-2	TGTGCCAGCAGCTGGACAGGGGGCGCGCGGGGCTACACCTTC	CASSWTGGARGYTF
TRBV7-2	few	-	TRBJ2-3	TGTGCCAGCAGCTTAGGAGTGGTAAGCACAGATACGCAGTATTTT	CASSLGVVSTDTQYF
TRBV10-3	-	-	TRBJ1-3	TGTGCCATCAGGACAGCCTCTGGAAACACCATATATTTT	CAIRTASGNTIYF
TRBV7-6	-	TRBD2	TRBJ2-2	TGTGCCAGCAGCGTTAGCGGGATCACCGGGGAGCTGTTTTTT	CASSVSGITGELFF
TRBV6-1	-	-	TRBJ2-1	TGTGCCAGCAGCTACGGACTGAGCGGAGGCAATGAGCAGTTCTTC	CASSYGLSGGNEQFF
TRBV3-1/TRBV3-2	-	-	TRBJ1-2	TGTGCCAGCAGCCCCAGGGCAGGAGCCAATGGAGGGTATGGCTACACCTTC	CASSPRAGANGGYGYTF
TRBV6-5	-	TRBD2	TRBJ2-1	TGTGCCAGCATCCCCGGACTAGCGGGGGTCGGGGAGCAGTTCTTC	CASIPGLAGVGEQFF
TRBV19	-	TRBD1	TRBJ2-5	TGTGCCAGTAGGACGGACAGGGCCACAGGGACCCAGTACTTC	CASRTDRATGTQYF
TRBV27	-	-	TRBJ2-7	TGTGCCAGCGCGGGACAGTTTTCGTCCTACGAGCAGTACTTC	CASAGQFSSYEQYF
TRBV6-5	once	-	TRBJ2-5	TGTGCCAGCAGTTCCCCCCTCGGGGGGCGCCGGGAGACCCAGTACTTC	CASSSPLGGRRETQYF
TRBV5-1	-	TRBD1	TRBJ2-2	TGCGCCAGCAGCTATTTACCCCCGGGACAGGGGTACACCGGGGAGCTGTTTTTT	CASSYLPPGQGYTGELFF